This record looks at one TCR beta chain sequence and its context. This clonotype was recorded at least ten times. This receptor's antigen is unknown. Base qualities are missing; no much larger clone stands one base away. This record belongs to a study of CD8 T cells in ankylosing spondylitis listed by TCRdb under 2017. Notes on the research overall: The study profiled T cell receptor beta repertoires in healthy donors and ankylosing spondylitis patients to find disease-linked TCR variants. The full study cohort was made up of about two dozen ankylosing spondylitis patients and 108 healthy donors. Samples of peripheral blood were taken, and for ankylosing spondylitis patients, synovial fluid was collected as well.

The data were produced on an Illumina HiSeq 2500. Quantitative 5'-RACE with molecular barcodes was used to prepare TCR beta libraries. In the source study's methods: To identify disease-linked TCR variants, a new computational method was used, one built on a probabilistic model of VDJ rearrangement. TCRdb itself trimmed the public reads at Q25 with fastp, ran MiXCR and retained productive beta chains. Rows matching on CDR3 protein sequence are summarized as one entry with the most common DNA and genes. The V and J calls and clone size come from TCRdb's table, not from the authors' own analysis. The sample profile shows roughly 39,000 distinct CDR3 sequences; 2.7% of them were found once. The ten top clones hold over 4% of the sample. What the authors observed across the whole study: The disease-linked clones had a CD8+ phenotype and were found at relatively low frequencies in peripheral blood. The disease-linked clones were reported to be significantly enriched in matched synovial fluid samples from ankylosing spondylitis patients. Some motif variants had previously been reported in the synovial fluid and blood of reactive arthritis patients, which suggests shared mechanisms of disease initiation. Blood from ankylosing spondylitis patients appeared to be characterized by a TCR beta motif made up of under ten highly homologous amino acid variants.

The sequenced sample was blood, either unsorted or a sorted T cell fraction (not recorded which). The TCR was taken from a male donor with ankylosing spondylitis or in good health (not recorded which).

This receptor has the CDR3 CASSVRGSEDGYTF. The DNA sequence reads TGTGCCAGCAGCGTACGAGGGTCGGAGGATGGCTACACCTTC. Recombination connected TRBV9 to TRBJ1-2, with the D gene too uncertain to name. From a lookup of the germline V gene, CDR1 and CDR2 are SGDLS and YYNGEE. V sheds 1 base and J sheds 6 bases, leaving 13 bases between their ends. Counted from cysteine to phenylalanine, this CDR3 has 14 amino acids. Of the read, only the CDR3 DNA is kept; its 42 bases are in frame from base 1. Reference TRBV9 and TRBJ1-2 proteins supply the regions before and after the CDR3; the full variable domain is: DSGVTQTPKHLITATGQRVTLRCSPRSGDLSVYWYQQSLDQGLQFLIQYYNGEERAKGNILERFSAQQFPDLHSELNLSSLELGDSALYFCASSVRGSEDGYTFGSGTRLTVV.